A single sample is the source of the 12 T cell receptor beta chains below, sequenced in a study of CD8 T cells in Susac syndrome. With random hexamers, 0.5 to 1 ug RNA was reverse transcribed. TCRdb used MiXCR to reprocess the immunoSEQ multiplex PCR reads, holding one entry per CDR3 protein. Counted here are approximately 90,000 distinct CDR3 sequences, roughly 93% occurring once; the ten biggest clones make up approximately 0.31%. Sequenced: CD8+ T cells from PBMCs. The receptors derive from a human donor in good health.

The chain has TRBV29-1 and TRBJ2-5; TRBD1 matches at 7 bases. CDR1 SQVTM and CDR2 ANQGSEA come from the germline V gene. V was pared by 0 bases and J by 7 bases, with 8 bases of the junction left unmatched. The CDR3 extends over 14 amino acids. DNA of the CDR3: TGCAGCGTTGAAGATCAGGGGACAGTGGGGACCCAGTACTTC. Encoded protein: CSVEDQGTVGTQYF. Together with reference TRBV29-1 and TRBJ2-5, the CDR3 gives the full variable domain: SAVISQKPSRDICQRGTSLTIQCQVDSQVTMMFWYRQQPGQSLTLIATANQGSEATYESGFVIDKFPISRPNLTFSTLTVSNMSPEDSSIYLCSVEDQGTVGTQYFGPGTRLLVL.

This clonotype has just a few counts. This sequence joins TRBV29-1 and TRBJ2-7; the D gene is possibly TRBD2 (5 bases). Trimming shortened V by 4 bases and J by 4 bases, and 20 bases separated the two germline ends. The length of the CDR3 is 15 residues. Germline CDR1 is SQVTM and CDR2 is ANQGSEA. CDR3 DNA: TGCAGCGTTGTAGGAGAGGGAAAATATGGATACGAGCAGTACTTC. It translates to CSVVGEGKYGYEQYF.

The chain uses TRBV27 and TRBJ2-1; 8 positions match TRBD2. The V gene end was trimmed by 10 bases and the J gene end by 3 bases; junction bases not matched to a gene: 8. Germline CDR1 reads MNHEY; CDR2 reads SMNVEV (reference sequence). The CDR3 has 14 amino acids. The CDR3 spells CATEYRGGYNEQFF. DNA for the CDR3: TGTGCCACCGAATATCGGGGGGGCTACAATGAGCAGTTCTTC.

This clonotype was detected only a few times. The genes are TRBV6-1 and TRBJ2-1, with D hard to call. This CDR3 comprises 10 residues. V was pared by 3 bases and J by 6 bases, with 0 bases between. The V gene's germline CDR1 is MNHNS and CDR2 SASEGT. The CDR3 nucleotides are TGTGCCAGCAGTGACAATGAGCAGTTCTTC. It yields the protein CASSDNEQFF.

CDR3 in DNA: TGTGCCAGCAGTTTTCAGGCAGGGGGCGGGGAGCTGTTTTTT. It encodes CASSFQAGGGELFF. The gene calls are TRBV27 and TRBJ2-2; 7 nucleotides match TRBD1. CDR3 size: 14 residues. V lost 3 bases, J lost 7 bases, and 5 bases stayed unmatched. Germline V CDR1 and CDR2: MNHEY, SMNVEV (reference sequence).

CDR3 loop: CSASQTDSYEQYF. CDR3 bases: TGCAGTGCTAGCCAGACAGACTCCTACGAGCAGTACTTC. The chain combines TRBV20-1 with TRBJ2-7, with D maybe TRBD1 (5 bases). Trimming took 3 bases from V and 0 from J, leaving 9 bases between them. The CDR3 runs to 13 residues. In germline, CDR1 is DFQATT, CDR2 SNEGSKA (reference sequence).

The J gene is TRBJ2-3, the V gene TRBV9; 7 bases are a match to TRBD2. From germline, CDR1 is SGDLS and CDR2 YYNGEE. The CDR3 has 15 amino acids. With V trimmed by 5 bases and J by 0 bases, 6 bases remained unmatched. CDR3 bases: TGTGCCAGCAGTGGTACTAGCGCTAGCACAGATACGCAGTATTTT. It translates to CASSGTSASTDTQYF.

A single count supports this clonotype. The rearrangement uses TRBV5-5 and TRBJ1-2; 7 positions match TRBD1. Germline CDR1 and CDR2: SGHKS and YYEKEE (reference sequence). V dropped 5 bases and J dropped 8; count of bases not matched to a gene: 12. This CDR3 contains 14 residues. The CDR3 region is CASRPDRALGGYTF. The CDR3 DNA sequence: TGTGCCAGCAGGCCCGACAGGGCCCTAGGGGGCTACACCTTC. The complete variable domain, with remaining parts taken from reference TRBV5-5 and TRBJ1-2, reads DAGVTQSPTHLIKTRGQQVTLRCSPISGHKSVSWYQQVLGQGPQFIFQYYEKEERGRGNFPDRFSARQFPNYSSELNVNALLLGDSALYLCASRPDRALGGYTFGSGTRLTVV.

The genes are TRBV3-1 and TRBJ2-5; no definite D call. This CDR3 is built from 14 residues. The germline V and J ends were trimmed by 1 base and 0 bases, with 6 bases remaining between them. Germline-derived CDR1 and CDR2 are LGHDT and YNNKEL (reference sequence). The CDR3 here is CASSQVKYQETQYF. The CDR3 region has the DNA TGTGCCAGCAGCCAAGTAAAGTACCAAGAGACCCAGTACTTC.

This rearrangement joins TRBV2 to TRBJ2-2; D uncertain. Germline CDR1 and CDR2: SNHLY and FYNNEI. This CDR3 spans 12 amino acids. The V end lost 1 base, the J end lost 5 bases, and 2 bases lay between the germline ends. CDR3 in DNA: TGTGCCAGCAGTGAAGTGACCGGGGAGCTGTTTTTT. Its protein is CASSEVTGELFF.

The V and J genes are TRBV6-1 and TRBJ2-7; perhaps TRBD2 as D (5 bases). CDR3 length equals 13 residues. Germline CDR1 and CDR2: MNHNS and SASEGT. V gave up 7 bases and J gave up 3 bases, with 13 bases separating them. The CDR3 nucleotides read TGTGCCAGCACCGAGGGAGCAGGCTACGAGCAGTACTTC. It specifies CASTEGAGYEQYF.

The chain combines TRBV12-3 or TRBV12-4 with TRBJ1-5; the match to TRBD1 covers 10 bases. V was pared by 5 bases and J by 7 bases, with 5 bases of the junction left unmatched. The CDR3 is 14 residues long. The CDR3 nucleotides read TGTGCCAGCAGTCGGACAGGGGGTTCCCAGCCCCAGCATTTT. Translation: CASSRTGGSQPQHF.